This T cell receptor beta chain was identified in a study of blood T cell repertoires in COVID-19. Overall study: Both acute and convalescent COVID-19 samples were obtained from the United States, Italy and Spain. The analysed material was cDNA or gDNA that came from T cells, B-cell-depleted T cells, or PBMCs.

Authors' processing steps: Researchers report that nucleated cell counts were estimated from reference gene primer amplification. Method: immunoSEQ multiplex PCR; TCRdb's copy keeps in-frame clones and lacks some. Clonal size and the V and J genes are those of that table, whereas D and trimming came from the DNA. The table records some 320,000 clones, around 89% of them present only once. Sequenced: peripheral blood. This TCR came from a woman aged 25 to 45 who had recovered from COVID-19.

The CDR3 sequence is CASSQAPGINYGYTF. In DNA, the CDR3 is TGTGCCAGCAGCCAGGCACCCGGGATTAACTATGGCTACACCTTC. The chain recombines TRBV3-1 (or the pseudogene TRBV3-2) with TRBJ1-2; no reliable D call. The V gene's germline CDR1 is LGHDT and CDR2 YNNKEL (reference sequence). The CDR3 spans 15 residues. V was clipped by 3 bases and J by 1 base, with 12 bases between them.